Sequencing of this T cell receptor beta chain was carried out in a study of blood T cells in healthy people across ages. With regard to this clonotype: The antigen is undetermined.

Points from the study as a whole: Both higher diversity and more naive CD4+ cells marked long-lived donors when set against aged donors.

Primers used in a second PCR of roughly 6 to 11 cycles were a sample-barcoded 5' primer and a J-beta primer mix. All samples gave at least 3 million CDR3-containing paired-end reads. TCRdb ran MiXCR on the 5' RACE reads and lists one entry per CDR3 protein. The data contain about 2 million distinct CDR3 sequences, about 50% of them singletons. V shed 5 bases and J shed 10 bases, with 19 bases lying between them. This CDR3 contains 13 residues. Germline V gene sequence: CDR1 DFQATT, CDR2 SNEGSKA (reference sequence). Sequenced: blood. This clonotype originated in a woman in her thirties or forties in good health. This chain connects TRBV20-1 to TRBJ2-3; D might be TRBD1 or TRBD2, each matching 5 bases. The CDR3 sequence: CSAPSLEGNAQYF. The CDR3 DNA is TGCAGTGCTCCCAGCCTTGAGGGGAATGCGCAGTATTTT.